Below are 7 T cell receptor beta chains sequenced from a single sample in a study of blood T cell repertoires in COVID-19. The assay was immunoSEQ multiplex PCR, and TCRdb's table has in-frame clones only and misses some. This sample carries over 200,000 clones, 65% to 90% of them seen once, and the ten largest clones take 5.9%. Sequencing used peripheral blood. All receptors come from a man of 80 years or more with acute or convalescent COVID-19.

This clone was picked up a small number of times. V usage is TRBV4-2 and J usage is TRBJ2-2; 8 bases agree with TRBD1. CDR1 and CDR2 (germline): LGHNA, YNFKEQ. J was trimmed by 7 bases and V by 4 bases; bases with no gene match: 5. This CDR3 has 14 residues. CDR3 amino acids: CASSPRQGYGELFF. DNA for the CDR3: TGTGCCAGCAGCCCCAGACAGGGGTACGGGGAGCTGTTTTTT.

This chain uses TRBV7-2 with TRBJ1-2, with D possibly TRBD1 on 5 matching bases. Germline V gene data show CDR1 as SGHTA and CDR2 as FQGNSA. V lost 8 bases, J lost 6 bases, and 19 bases lay in between. The CDR3 length is 14 residues. CDR3 sequence reads: CASGILGTMDGYTF. CDR3 DNA sequence: TGTGCCAGCGGTATCCTCGGGACTATGGATGGCTACACCTTC.

This rearrangement joins TRBV5-8 to TRBJ2-2; 8 nucleotides agree with TRBD2. The V gene's germline CDR1 is SGHTS and CDR2 YDEGEE. The CDR3 contains 16 residues. V was clipped by 4 bases and J by 4 bases; unmatched bases: 9. In nucleotides, the CDR3 is TGTGCCAGCAGCCTCGAGGGACTAGTAAGCACCGGGGAGCTGTTTTTT. Its protein product is CASSLEGLVSTGELFF.

The J gene is TRBJ2-4, the V gene TRBV5-1, with D tentatively TRBD1 (5 bases). V dropped 4 bases and J dropped 1 base, with 15 bases sitting between them. Germline CDR1 SGHRS, CDR2 YFSETQ. This CDR3 has 16 amino acids. The CDR3 protein is CASSPDNPGAKNIQYF. The CDR3 DNA reads TGCGCCAGCAGCCCGGACAACCCAGGGGCCAAAAACATTCAGTACTTC.

This chain connects TRBV27 to TRBJ2-7; the match to TRBD1 covers 7 bases. The CDR3 spans 13 residues. J lost 3 bases, V lost 6 bases, and 5 bases had no gene match. CDR1 is MNHEY and CDR2 is SMNVEV in the germline V gene (reference sequence). CDR3 sequence (DNA): TGTGCCAGCAGACACCGACAGGGCTACGAGCAGTACGTC. Protein: CASRHRQGYEQYV.

The chain links TRBV7-6 to TRBJ2-2, with 7 nucleotides matching TRBD2. CDR1 and CDR2 from the germline V gene are SGHVS and FNYEAQ. V lost 2 bases to trimming and J lost 1 base; unmatched junction nucleotides: 4. The CDR3 covers 16 residues. Here the CDR3 reads CASSLRLAVNTGELFF. The CDR3 DNA follows: TGTGCCAGCAGCTTAAGACTAGCTGTGAACACCGGGGAGCTGTTTTTT.

The chain employs TRBV6-5 and TRBJ2-7; TRBD2 agrees at 13 bases. Germline lookup yields CDR1 MNHEY and CDR2 SVGAGI. CDR3 length: 15 amino acids. V lost 10 bases, J lost 3 bases, and 9 bases stayed unmatched. CDR3: CATHLGTSGIYEQYF. CDR3 DNA sequence: TGTGCCACCCACCTGGGGACTAGCGGGATCTACGAGCAGTACTTC.